This T cell receptor (beta chain) was identified in a study of blood T cell repertoires in COVID-19. The germline gives CDR1 SGHTA, CDR2 FQGTGA. Trimming left V 5 bases short and J 6 bases short, with 14 bases between. This CDR3 spans 14 amino acids. The data were produced by immunoSEQ multiplex PCR, yet TCRdb's version contains in-frame clones alone and is incomplete. The profile shows approximately 180,000 clones, roughly 87% of them singletons. The J gene is TRBJ2-4, the V gene TRBV7-3; maybe TRBD1 (5 bases). The clonotype comes from a human donor with acute COVID-19. The donor label of this sample is uncertain. Sequenced: PBMCs or T cells enriched from blood (not recorded which). CDR3 coding DNA: TGTGCCAGCAGCCTGACAGCCACGGGAAACATTCAGTACTTC. This sequence encodes CASSLTATGNIQYF.